This T cell receptor (beta chain) was retrieved from a study of T cell responses to AZD1222 COVID-19 vaccine. Study-wide context: Second doses at about 4 or about 12 weeks were pooled. Overall study results and limits: Donors skewed white British and female; clonal diversity was possibly underestimated. No repertoire was sampled before or during the peak T cell response, only after it. Within unmutated variant regions lay the reported targets of nearly half of spike-specific TCRs.

With regard to this clone: Its cognate antigen is unknown.

CDR3 length: 15 residues. Germline V lookup: CDR1 SGDLS, CDR2 YYNGEE. V was trimmed by 3 bases and J by 1 base, leaving 13 bases between them. Measured with immunoSEQ multiplex PCR; TCRdb has only the in-frame clones, and not every one. Of 120,000 to 150,000 clones in the sample, roughly 90% were seen once. This chain links TRBV9 with TRBJ1-1; tentative D call: TRBD1 (6 bases). Sequences were derived from peripheral blood, sampled on day 0 of AZD1222 vaccination. The TCR originated in an adult in good health. CDR3: CASSERGQQNTEAFF. DNA of the CDR3: TGTGCCAGCAGCGAGCGGGGACAACAGAACACTGAAGCTTTCTTT.